In its sample, the clone carrying this TCR beta chain was seen many times. The antigen remains unidentified. The data stem from a study of molecular identifiers for immune sequencing clone quantification. General study points: It was shown that clones above 20 RNA copies held over 99% of effector molecules, but under 1% in naive cells.

J lost 3 bases, V lost 4 bases, and 8 bases had no gene match. The germline V gene has CDR1 LNHNV and CDR2 YYDKDF (reference sequence). The CDR3 contains 16 residues. TCRdb re-called the PCR reads with MiXCR, one entry per CDR3 protein. The sample records about half a million distinct CDR3 sequences, 20% to 25% being singletons. The chain employs TRBV15 and TRBJ2-3; TRBD2 agrees at 9 bases. This TCR was recovered from a human donor in good health. Some libraries in this study had Jurkat cell RNA spiked in. Sequencing input: naive CD8+ T cells from blood, with Jurkat cell RNA spiked in. As to subset: FACS-sorted CD8+CD4-CCR7+CD45RA+ naive T cells. The CDR3 spells CATSMGAGGRTDTQYF. DNA for the CDR3: TGTGCCACCAGCATGGGAGCGGGAGGACGGACAGATACGCAGTATTTT.